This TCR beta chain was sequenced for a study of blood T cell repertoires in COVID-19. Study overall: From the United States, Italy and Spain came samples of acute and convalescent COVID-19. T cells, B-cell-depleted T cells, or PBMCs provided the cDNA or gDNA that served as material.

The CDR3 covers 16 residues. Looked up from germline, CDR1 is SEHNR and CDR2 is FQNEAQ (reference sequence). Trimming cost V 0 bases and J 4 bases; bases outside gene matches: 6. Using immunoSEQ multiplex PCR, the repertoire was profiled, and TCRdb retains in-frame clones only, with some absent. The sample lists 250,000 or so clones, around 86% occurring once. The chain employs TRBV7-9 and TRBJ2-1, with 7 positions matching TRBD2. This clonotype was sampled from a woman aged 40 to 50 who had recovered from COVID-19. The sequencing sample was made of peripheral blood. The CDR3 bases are TGTGCCAGCAGCTTAGCGGCGGGAGCAGCATACAATGAGCAGTTCTTC. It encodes CASSLAAGAAYNEQFF.